These 11 T cell receptor beta chains were all obtained from the same sample, sequenced in a study of blood T cell repertoires in COVID-19. Data came from immunoSEQ multiplex PCR; TCRdb stores just in-frame clones and leaves some out. This table holds roughly 290,000 clones, 75% to 90% found once. Sequencing was done on a sample of peripheral blood. Source of these receptors: a man aged 30 to 39 with acute or convalescent COVID-19.

The chain has TRBV5-6 and TRBJ1-6; no definite D call. Per germline, CDR1 SGHDT and CDR2 YYEEEE. Between the trimmed V and J ends, which lost 0 bases and 0 bases, there was a span of 13 bases. This CDR3 is built from 18 residues. Here the CDR3 reads CASSLASRYSSYNSPLHF. CDR3 in DNA: TGTGCCAGCAGCTTGGCCTCGAGGTATAGCTCCTATAATTCACCCCTCCACTTT.

The rearrangement links TRBV5-1 to TRBJ1-3, with a possible D match to TRBD1 (6 bases). The CDR3 length is 15 residues. The germline CDR1 and CDR2 sequences are SGHRS and YFSETQ. Trimming pared 0 bases from V and 3 bases from J, leaving 10 bases between. In nucleotides, the CDR3 is TGCGCCAGCAGCTTGGCCCAGGGGAATGGAAACACCATATATTTT. This translates into CASSLAQGNGNTIYF.

The chain joins TRBV21-1 to TRBJ2-2; TRBD2, as called in the table, went unchecked against the DNA. TRBV21-1 is a pseudogene locus. This CDR3 has 15 amino acids. In nucleotides, the CDR3 is TGTGCCAGCAGCAAAGGTACTAGTGGCACCGGGGAGCTGTTTTTT. This codes for CASSKGTSGTGELFF.

The chain links TRBV3-1 (or the pseudogene TRBV3-2) to TRBJ2-1; 9 bases agree with TRBD2. The V segment lost 0 bases and the J segment 3 bases; nucleotides outside the gene matches: 3. CDR3 length: 16 residues. Germline V gene sequence: CDR1 LGHDT, CDR2 YNNKEL (reference sequence). The CDR3: CASSQDAGGVYNEQFF. The DNA for the CDR3 is TGTGCCAGCAGCCAAGATGCGGGAGGGGTCTACAATGAGCAGTTCTTC.

The chain joins TRBV19 to TRBJ2-2; D possibly corresponds to TRBD1 (5 bases). V lost 5 bases, J lost 6 bases, and 13 bases lay in between. Germline loops: CDR1 LNHDA, CDR2 SQIVND (reference sequence). The CDR3 spans 14 residues. The CDR3 bases are TGTGCCAGTAGTTACCAGGGTACGGCCGGGGAGCTGTTTTTT. It encodes CASSYQGTAGELFF. Based on the CDR3 plus reference TRBV19 and TRBJ2-2, the full variable domain is DGGITQSPKYLFRKEGQNVTLSCEQNLNHDAMYWYRQDPGQGLRLIYYSQIVNDFQKGDIAEGYSVSREKKESFPLTVTSAQKNPTAFYLCASSYQGTAGELFFGEGSRLTVL.

The CDR3 protein is CASSSGTANYEQYF. In DNA form, the CDR3 reads TGTGCCAGCAGCTCCGGGACAGCTAACTACGAGCAGTACTTC. The genes are TRBV5-4 and TRBJ2-7; 7 bases line up with TRBD1. Losses at the gene ends were 3 bases for V and 3 bases for J; bases not matched to a gene: 6. Germline lookup yields CDR1 SGHNT and CDR2 YYREEE (reference sequence). The CDR3 runs 14 residues.

The chain combines TRBV11-2 with TRBJ2-5; 12 positions agree with TRBD2. J lost 5 bases, V lost 1 base, and 5 bases had no gene match. Germline-derived CDR1 and CDR2 are SGHAT and FQNNGV. The CDR3 spans 16 residues. The CDR3 protein is CASSLASGGESETQYF. In nucleotides, the CDR3 is TGTGCCAGCAGCTTAGCTAGCGGGGGGGAGTCGGAGACCCAGTACTTC.

The chain recombines TRBV28 with TRBJ2-3, with D perhaps matching TRBD2 (6 bases). The CDR3 contains 15 residues. CDR1 and CDR2 (germline): MDHEN, SYDVKM. V shed 6 bases and J shed 5 bases, with 18 bases lying between them. DNA of the CDR3: TGTGCCAGCAGCCGAATAAGCGGGCTTGGAGATACGCAGTATTTT. Its protein is CASSRISGLGDTQYF.

The chain employs TRBV29-1 and TRBJ1-4, with D uncertain. Germline lookup yields CDR1 SQVTM and CDR2 ANQGSEA. V lost 6 bases, J lost 5 bases, and 13 bases lay in between. The CDR3 length is 13 residues. The CDR3: CSVYGPQNEKLFF. In DNA, the CDR3 is TGCAGCGTCTATGGGCCGCAAAATGAAAAACTGTTTTTT.

The chain carries TRBV28 and TRBJ1-4; tentative D call: TRBD1 (6 bases). CDR1 is MDHEN, CDR2 SYDVKM, per germline. The CDR3 has 15 amino acids. V was cut by 5 bases and J by 1 base, with 11 bases left in between. This CDR3 reads CASSHGGRTNEKLFF. The DNA for the CDR3 is TGTGCCAGCAGTCACGGGGGGCGAACTAATGAAAAACTGTTTTTT.

This clone was observed once. This chain joins TRBV3-1 (or the pseudogene TRBV3-2) and TRBJ2-7, with D hard to call. CDR3 length equals 13 residues. CDR1 and CDR2 from the germline V gene are LGHDT and YNNKEL (reference sequence). The ends were cut back, 0 bases at V and 4 bases at J, with 7 bases in the middle. The CDR3 DNA follows: TGTGCCAGCAGCCAAGATAAAGCTTACGAGCAGTACTTC. It yields the protein CASSQDKAYEQYF.